The entry that follows covers one T cell receptor beta chain sequence. The antigen is unknown. The V gene's germline CDR1 is SGHAT and CDR2 FQNNGV. Trimming stripped 3 bases from V and 0 bases from J, with 12 bases between. The CDR3 covers 15 residues. This record comes from a study of cytomegalovirus exposure and HLA in healthy donors. The overall study: Among the roughly 370 genotyped donors, around 85% were placed in the Caucasian-associated ancestry cluster.

Primers for the PCR totalled 60 Vbeta and 13 Jbeta. The data were produced by immunoSEQ multiplex PCR, yet TCRdb's version contains in-frame clones alone and is incomplete. The sample yields some 150,000 clones, roughly 83% seen once. The study, taken as a whole, reports: In a later analysis, a genetic analysis reported fewer productive-TCR N-insertions in an Asian-associated ancestry cluster than the cohort average. At a 0.05 false discovery rate, a later analysis found about 17,000 TCR beta sequences to be associated with HLA alleles.

Sequences were obtained from PBMCs. The receptor's source is a man aged 35 to 55 in good health and CMV-seronegative. The V gene is TRBV11-2, the J gene TRBJ2-7, with D maybe TRBD1 (5 bases). The CDR3 is CASSFQGRGSYEQYF. DNA for the CDR3: TGTGCCAGCAGCTTTCAGGGAAGGGGCTCCTACGAGCAGTACTTC.